Listed below are T cell receptor beta chains from one sample, sequenced in a study of persistence of HIV-infected CD4 T cells. These receptors' targets are unknown. Produced via immunoSEQ multiplex PCR; TCRdb's table is partial and in-frame only. The repertoire consists of more than 35,000 clones, with more than 70% occurring once and the leading ten covering roughly 1.5%. Sequencing was performed on CD4+ T cells sorted from PBMCs after roughly 18-hour stimulation, taken from a patient who received antiretroviral therapy. These receptors came from an adult man with HIV who was CMV-seropositive. Each CDR3 is given with its conserved first and last residue. The order of the fields is V gene, D gene, clone size, J gene, CDR3 DNA, CDR3 protein. The D gene is left open where the match is weak. Some rows have no size entry. The others give once, few or many, or a class for an expanded clone.

>TRBV6-5|TRBD1|once|TRBJ1-2
TGTGCCAGCAGTCCGACAGGGGACTATGGCTACACCTTC
CASSPTGDYGYTF
>TRBV12-5|-|-|TRBJ1-1
TGTGCTAGTGGTTTGACAGGGTTTTGGACTGAAGCTTTCTTT
CASGLTGFWTEAFF
>TRBV7-9|-|-|TRBJ2-5
TGTGCCAGCAGCTTACAAGGGAGCGAGACCCAGTACTTC
CASSLQGSETQYF
>TRBV3-1/TRBV3-2|-|-|TRBJ2-7
TGTGCCAGCAGCCCAAGGGACTTATACGAGCAGTACTTC
CASSPRDLYEQYF
>TRBV24-1|-|-|TRBJ1-1
TGTGCCACCCGGACACCTGAAGCTTTCTTT
CATRTPEAFF
>TRBV3-1/TRBV3-2|TRBD1|few|TRBJ1-1
TGTGCCAGCAGCCAGGACAGGCCGAACACTGAAGCTTTCTTT
CASSQDRPNTEAFF
>TRBV10-3|-|-|TRBJ1-3
TGTGCGGCCGGGACGCTCTCTGGAAACACCATATATTTT
CAAGTLSGNTIYF
>TRBV18|-|few|TRBJ2-1
TGTGCCAGCTCACTTGGGGAGGGGGCTAAGAATGAGCAGTTCTTC
CASSLGEGAKNEQFF
>TRBV20-1|-|-|TRBJ1-2
TGCAGTGCTAAGGATAATGGCTACACCTTC
CSAKDNGYTF
>TRBV6-6|-|once|TRBJ2-3
TGTGCCAGCAGGGGCCCTAGTACAGATACGCAGTATTTT
CASRGPSTDTQYF
>TRBV25-1|-|-|TRBJ2-2
TGTGCCAGCAGTGCTACGAACACCGGGGAGCTGTTTTTT
CASSATNTGELFF
>TRBV5-8|-|-|TRBJ1-4
TGTGCCAGCAGCTCCGGGGTTACAGGTGGAGAAAAACTGTTTTTT
CASSSGVTGGEKLFF
>TRBV6-5|-|-|TRBJ1-6
TGTGCCAGCAGGCCCACCGGACGGTATAATTCACCCCTCCACTTT
CASRPTGRYNSPLHF
>TRBV5-8|-|-|TRBJ1-1
TGTGCCAGCAGCTTGGTATGGGGGATGAACACTGAAGCTTTCTTT
CASSLVWGMNTEAFF
>TRBV10-3|TRBD1|-|TRBJ1-5
TGTGCCATCAGCACCACAGGGGATCGGCAGCCCCAGCATTTT
CAISTTGDRQPQHF
>TRBV7-2|-|-|TRBJ1-5
TGTGCCAGCAGCTTAGTGGCAGGGGGCAATCAGCCCCAGCATTTT
CASSLVAGGNQPQHF
>TRBV27|TRBD1|-|TRBJ2-5
TGTGCCAGCAGTTTGACAGGGGTCGAGACCCAGTACTTC
CASSLTGVETQYF
>TRBV7-2|-|-|TRBJ1-6
TGTGCCAGCAGCTTAAAAGTAAATTCACCCCTCCACTTT
CASSLKVNSPLHF
>TRBV3-1/TRBV3-2|TRBD1|few|TRBJ1-1
TGTGCCAGCAGTCCCGGACAGGGGGACGCTTTCTTT
CASSPGQGDAFF
>TRBV5-1|TRBD1|-|TRBJ1-4
TGCGCCAGCAGCCCTATACAGGGGAAGGATGAAAAACTGTTTTTT
CASSPIQGKDEKLFF
>TRBV27|-|-|TRBJ1-1
TGTGCCAGCAGCGCAGGGGACTCTCTAGGGACTGAAGCTTTCTTT
CASSAGDSLGTEAFF
>TRBV15|-|-|TRBJ1-2
TGTGCCACCAGCAGAGATCTCGGGGGGAACTATGGCTACACCTTC
CATSRDLGGNYGYTF
>TRBV19|-|few|TRBJ1-5
TGTGCCAGTAGTATATACGATAGCAATCAGCCCCAGCATTTT
CASSIYDSNQPQHF
>TRBV6-5|-|-|TRBJ2-5
TGTGCCAGCGAACGGGGTTTTAGGGAGACCCAGTACTTC
CASERGFRETQYF
>TRBV18|TRBD2|-|TRBJ2-1
TGTGCCAGCTCACCGGGACGGGGGGGCGTCTCCTACAATGAGCAGTTCTTC
CASSPGRGGVSYNEQFF
>TRBV6-1|-|-|TRBJ2-2
TGTGCCAGCAGTGAGATTACCGGGGAGCTGTTTTTT
CASSEITGELFF
>TRBV30|-|-|TRBJ2-1
TGTGCCTGGCGACAGGGAGGGTACAATGAGCAGTTCTTC
CAWRQGGYNEQFF
>TRBV25-1|-|-|TRBJ2-3
TGTGCCAGCAGTGCCACAGGGAGAGATACGCAGTATTTT
CASSATGRDTQYF
>TRBV19|TRBD1|-|TRBJ1-1
TGTGCCAGTAAAGACAGGGAGAGGGTCACTGAAGCTTTCTTT
CASKDRERVTEAFF